The following is a T cell receptor (beta chain) sequence with its context. Its antigen remains unidentified. The sample originates from a study of T cell responses to AZD1222 COVID-19 vaccine. Overall study findings and caveats: Two AZD1222 doses significantly raised spike-specific TCR breadth and depth over controls. Females made up more of the donors, who were largely white British, and clonal diversity may have come out too low. Scientists sampled the repertoires only once the peak T cell response had passed.

Profiled with immunoSEQ multiplex PCR; TCRdb holds only in-frame clones, not every one. Here the sample spans around 260,000 clones, approximately 95% being singletons. CDR3 size: 16 residues. The ends were cut back, 5 bases at V and 0 bases at J, with 16 bases in the middle. Germline assignment: CDR1 KGHSH and CDR2 LQKENI. Specimen: peripheral blood, collected on day 0 of AZD1222 vaccination. The chain couples TRBV18 to TRBJ1-2; perhaps TRBD1 as D (5 bases). The sequence was obtained from an adult in good health. The CDR3 DNA reads TGTGCCAGCTCAGCATTCGGGACGCAAGCTAACTATGGCTACACCTTC. Protein: CASSAFGTQANYGYTF.